This T cell receptor (beta chain) was sequenced in a study of CD8+ T cells in alopecia areata (dated by TCRdb to 2017 to 2018). With regard to the full study: Treated patients were enrolled in an open-label pilot trial of oral tofacitinib, 5 to 10 mg twice daily, for moderate-to-severe alopecia areata. Biopsies were taken from tofacitinib-treated patients at baseline and again at 4 and 24 weeks into treatment, and several of those patients also had a later scalp biopsy. In humans, TCRbeta sequencing was performed on scalp tissue and on sorted CD4+ and CD8+ peripheral blood T cells from healthy controls and from patients with patchy or totalis/universalis alopecia areata. Patients received tofacitinib for 6 to 18 months and were then followed off drug for 6 months to check for delayed response and recurrence. Scalp clonality was compared among normal scalp (n=4), patchy alopecia areata scalp (n=8), and alopecia totalis/universalis scalp (n=8). In treated patients, disease severity was measured using the SALT score, which gives the percentage of scalp surface area affected. immunoSEQ multiplex PCR using 35 Vbeta forward primers and 13 Jbeta reverse primers was used to amplify TCRbeta CDR3 regions. In both human patients and the C3H/HeJ mouse model, the study applied high-throughput TCRbeta sequencing to look at T cell clonal expansion in alopecia areata. RNA was extracted with the PAXgene miRNA kit for fixed scalp, the miRNeasy kit for PBMCs, and the RNeasy kit for mouse skin. Overall results and qualifications from the work: Higher clonality and more expanded CD8+ clones were observed in lesional scalp than in normal scalp, particularly in alopecia totalis/universalis, a finding suggestive of antigenic drive. With tofacitinib, both scalp clonality and the number of expanded CD8+ clones among the top 100 scalp clones went down significantly. Because the treated cohort was small and had just a single nonresponder, larger studies are needed to establish links between baseline CD8+ expansion and response. Shared TCR sequences between patients were less evident than in mice, which may be partly attributable to HLA diversity in the patient population. Unlike mouse skin, where gammadelta T cells dominate, normal human skin contains resident alphabeta T cells that get sequenced too, which complicates analysis of the scalp TCR repertoire. Many expanded lesional clones persisted in scalp and blood during tofacitinib treatment, which may partly explain relapse after stopping treatment.

Worth noting for this clone: Its antigen is unknown. No base qualities exist here, and no much larger clone lies one base off it.

The time point label, read with the paper, signifies: more than 3 weeks on oral tofacitinib. What this sample's treatment or condition label stands for: oral pan-JAK inhibitor, 5-10 mg twice daily. Peripheral blood and lesional scalp punch biopsies were obtained from patients with alopecia areata. PBMCs were isolated by density centrifugation and stained for CD3, CD4 and CD8, and CD4+ and CD8+ T cells were sorted on a FACSAria. The library came from the immunoSEQ multiplex PCR assay. For TCR sequencing, RNA was extracted from every sample and reverse transcribed into cDNA to serve as template. First-strand cDNA was synthesized using SuperScript III with a 2:1 mix of oligo-dT and random hexamers. A synthetic immune receptor repertoire was used to assess amplification bias, and residual bias was removed computationally. Per the authors' processing: Raw reads were preprocessed to remove errors, and CDR3 was defined according to IMGT conventions as the region from the conserved cysteine to phenylalanine. Clonality was calculated as 1 minus Shannon entropy normalized by log2 of the number of productive unique TCRs. Whether each scalp clone was CD4 or CD8 was inferred by checking scalp TCRbeta sequences against the CD4 and CD8 repertoires from sorted blood. TCRdb took this table from immuneACCESS and kept in-frame rearrangements with V and J called. Such tables lack part of the clones; where checked against another copy, unresolved V genes explain under half of the gap, and the rest is unexplained. That table supplies the V and J calls and clone size; D and trimming were determined from the DNA. This sample comprises about 190,000 clones, less than 65% of them detected only once. Of the sample, 4.2% is held by the ten largest clones.

Its CDR3 holds 14 amino acids, cysteine through phenylalanine. Only CDR3 DNA remains: 42 bases, in frame from the first base. CDR1 and CDR2, per the germline V gene, are LGHNA and YSLEER. The specimen comprised CD4+ T cells sorted from blood, sampled at week 4, from a patient treated with tofacitinib. The TCR comes from a human donor with alopecia areata. The rearranged segments are TRBV4-3 and TRBJ2-5; tentative D gene TRBD1, with 6 bases matching. The end of the DNA is better explained by TRBJ2-7, so the J call may be wrong. The encoded CDR3 is CASSQDTGTNEQYF. The DNA reads TGCGCCAGCAGCCAAGACACCGGGACAAACGAGCAGTACTTC.